The sample holds many counts of the clone carrying this T cell receptor (beta chain). The record originates from a study of T cells after yellow fever vaccination. V gave up 4 bases and J gave up 4 bases; unmatched junction bases: 11. The CDR3 covers 16 residues. Germline V gene lookup returns CDR1 SGDLS and CDR2 YYNGEE. TCRdb redid the calling of the 5' RACE reads with MiXCR, one entry per CDR3 protein. The sample contains approximately 550,000 distinct CDR3 sequences, roughly 19% of which appear only once. Here the sequenced sample was PBMCs, taken 15 days after the yellow fever booster vaccination. The rearrangement links TRBV9 to TRBJ2-3; 8 positions agree with TRBD2. The clonotype comes from a man aged 30-40 years who received the YFV17D yellow fever vaccine. The CDR3 reads CASSPEGLGRADTQYF. In DNA form, the CDR3 reads TGTGCCAGCAGCCCAGAGGGACTAGGAAGGGCAGATACGCAGTATTTT.